The 5 T cell receptor beta chains below were found in one sample sequenced in a study of regulatory T cells in long-lasting Graves disease. Indicated time point: persistent/refractory GD, antithyroid drugs over 5 years with positive TRAb. The TCR library was made from RNA that had been extracted from PBMCs in TRIzol. Arm-PCR of CDR3 regions with iRepertoire HTBI primers generated TCR beta libraries. TCRdb re-called the multiplex PCR reads with MiXCR, one entry per CDR3 protein. The table lists roughly 400,000 distinct CDR3 sequences, roughly 20% of them singletons. Material: peripheral blood mononuclear cells (PBMCs), obtained when the disease was refractory, from a patient treated with antithyroid drugs. The receptors derive from a female donor with Graves disease.

This clonotype was seen at least ten times. The chain links TRBV20-1 to TRBJ1-1, with no clear D. Germline V gene lookup returns CDR1 DFQATT and CDR2 SNEGSKA (reference sequence). The ends were cut back, 4 bases at V and 7 bases at J, with 16 bases in the middle. CDR3 length equals 13 residues. The CDR3 sequence: CSANILREGEAFF. The CDR3 DNA follows: TGCAGTGCTAATATACTTCGAGAAGGTGAAGCTTTCTTT.

This clonotype came up many times. The chain uses TRBV12-3 or TRBV12-4 and TRBJ2-7; D remains ambiguous. The CDR3 runs 12 residues. The germline V and J ends were trimmed by 3 bases and 3 bases, with 6 bases remaining between them. CDR3 DNA sequence: TGTGCCAGCAGTTTCGTGCTCTACGAGCAGTACTTC. Amino acid sequence: CASSFVLYEQYF.

This clonotype was picked up one time. Germline is not matched at one junction end, which may reflect a read error. For the CDR3, the DNA is TGTGCCAGCAGTGTGGGGACAGCCGGTGTCTTC. Translated: CASSVGTAGVF. The chain employs TRBV2 and TRBJ2-1; 7 bases are shared with TRBD1. The V gene's germline CDR1 is SNHLY and CDR2 FYNNEI. The CDR3 length is 11 residues.

This clonotype was observed a handful of times. The chain couples TRBV7-3 to TRBJ2-5; TRBD2 agrees at 7 bases. This CDR3 spans 15 amino acids. V gave up 5 bases and J gave up 1 base; unmatched junction bases: 7. Germline V CDR1 and CDR2: SGHTA, FQGTGA. CDR3 coding DNA: TGTGCCAGCAGCCCCGGGACTACCCTCCAAGAGACCCAGTACTTC. Encoded protein: CASSPGTTLQETQYF.

A few counts support this clonotype. The chain uses TRBV29-1 and TRBJ2-5; D may be TRBD2 (6 bases). The CDR3 totals 12 residues. Germline V gene sequence: CDR1 SQVTM, CDR2 ANQGSEA. Trimming removed 3 bases from V and 4 bases from J, with 9 bases in between. CDR3 residues: CSVEVEGETQYF. The CDR3 nucleotides read TGCAGCGTTGAGGTGGAGGGAGAGACCCAGTACTTC.